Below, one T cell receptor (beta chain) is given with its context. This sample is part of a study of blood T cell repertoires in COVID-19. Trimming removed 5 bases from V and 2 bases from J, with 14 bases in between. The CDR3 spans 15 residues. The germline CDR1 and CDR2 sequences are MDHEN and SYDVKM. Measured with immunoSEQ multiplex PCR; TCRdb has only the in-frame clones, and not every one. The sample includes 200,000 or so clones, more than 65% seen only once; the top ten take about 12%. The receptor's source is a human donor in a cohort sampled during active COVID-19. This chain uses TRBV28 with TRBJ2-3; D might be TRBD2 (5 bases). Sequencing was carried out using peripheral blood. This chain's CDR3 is CASSKKLVLTDTQYF. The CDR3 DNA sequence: TGTGCCAGCAGTAAAAAACTAGTCCTCACAGATACGCAGTATTTT.